These T cell receptor beta chains were read from a single sample in a study of STAT5B mutations in CD4+ large granular lymphocyte leukemia. Method: immunoSEQ multiplex PCR; TCRdb's copy keeps in-frame clones and lacks some. The repertoire includes about 29,000 clones, around 78% of them detected once, and about 1.1% sits in the top ten. Sequencing input: CD4+ T cells from blood buffy coats. These receptors all come from a human donor in good health. Both conserved end residues are part of each CDR3. A D gene is named only where the DNA matches it firmly. Clone size appears in some rows only: once, few, many, or a class for an expanded clone.

d_call clone_size j_call v_call cdr3_aa cdr3_nt
TRBD1 NA TRBJ2-5 TRBV5-1 CASSLAGQGRETQYF TGCGCCAGCAGCTTGGCCGGACAGGGTAGGGAGACCCAGTACTTC
NA NA TRBJ2-1 TRBV19 CASSIRRSYNEQFF TGTGCCAGTAGTATAAGGAGGTCCTACAATGAGCAGTTCTTC
NA once TRBJ2-1 TRBV28 CASSPVYDPTTEQFF TGTGCCAGCAGTCCCGTATATGATCCGACCACTGAGCAGTTCTTC
NA NA TRBJ1-2 TRBV6-5 CASSPPDSLYGYTF TGTGCCAGCAGTCCCCCGGACAGCCTCTATGGCTACACCTTC
NA NA TRBJ2-7 TRBV5-5 CASSFKGSHEQYF TGTGCCAGCAGCTTTAAGGGGAGCCACGAGCAGTACTTC
NA NA TRBJ2-5 TRBV14 CASSPLGGLTQYF TGTGCCAGCAGCCCCCTGGGGGGCCTGACCCAGTACTTC
NA NA TRBJ2-1 TRBV7-3 CASSLKGGPQGFLDEQFF TGTGCCAGCAGCTTAAAGGGGGGCCCACAGGGGTTCTTGGATGAGCAGTTCTTC
TRBD1 few TRBJ2-2 TRBV18 CASSSTGGRGELFF TGTGCCAGCTCATCGACAGGGGGTCGAGGGGAGCTGTTTTTT
NA NA TRBJ2-1 TRBV18 CASLPQSIEQFF TGTGCCAGCTTACCTCAAAGTATTGAGCAGTTCTTC
TRBD1 NA TRBJ1-2 TRBV6-6 CASSSTGEYGYTF TGTGCCAGCAGTTCGACAGGGGAATATGGCTACACCTTC
NA NA TRBJ2-2 TRBV7-9 CASSIQAGPITGELFF TGTGCCAGCAGCATCCAGGCGGGGCCGATCACCGGGGAGCTGTTTTTT
TRBD1 once TRBJ1-2 TRBV11-2 CASSLKTGVDYGYTF TGTGCCAGCAGCCTAAAGACAGGGGTTGACTATGGCTACACCTTC
TRBD2 NA TRBJ2-3 TRBV13 CASSLAGVIDTQYF TGTGCCAGCAGTCTAGCGGGAGTTATAGATACGCAGTATTTT
TRBD1 NA TRBJ1-2 TRBV2 CASSGQGNGYTF TGTGCCAGCAGTGGACAGGGGAATGGCTACACCTTC
NA NA TRBJ2-1 TRBV11-2 CASSPGNWGNEQFF TGTGCCAGCAGCCCAGGCAACTGGGGCAATGAGCAGTTCTTC
NA NA TRBJ1-5 TRBV28 CASSLGNNQPQHF TGTGCCAGCAGTTTAGGGAACAATCAGCCCCAGCATTTT
NA once TRBJ2-4 TRBV10-1 CASSENDDIQYF TGCGCCAGCAGTGAGAACGACGACATTCAGTACTTC
NA NA TRBJ2-2 TRBV5-6 CASSLVANTGELFF TGTGCCAGCAGCTTGGTGGCGAACACCGGGGAGCTGTTTTTT
NA NA TRBJ2-3 TRBV5-1 CASSLEGGGTDTQYF TGCGCCAGCAGCTTGGAGGGAGGAGGCACAGATACGCAGTATTTT
NA NA TRBJ1-3 TRBV6-1 CASSEWTVDNTIYF TGTGCCAGCAGTGAATGGACAGTGGATAACACCATATATTTT
TRBD2 NA TRBJ2-1 TRBV18 CASSPVLAGHNEQFF TGTGCCAGCTCACCGGTTTTAGCGGGGCACAATGAGCAGTTCTTC
NA NA TRBJ2-3 TRBV4-1 CASSQAPVSVASTDTQYF TGCGCCAGCAGCCAAGCCCCTGTAAGCGTAGCTAGCACAGATACGCAGTATTTT
NA NA TRBJ2-7 TRBV28 CASNKGGQTLFGEQYF TGTGCCAGCAATAAAGGAGGCCAGACTTTATTTGGAGAGCAGTACTTC
NA few TRBJ1-5 TRBV10-3 CAIRQGSNQPQHF TGTGCCATCAGACAGGGTAGTAATCAGCCCCAGCATTTT
NA NA TRBJ2-7 TRBV5-1 CASSLFGQTSYYEQYF TGCGCCAGCAGCTTGTTCGGGCAGACTTCCTACTACGAGCAGTACTTC
NA NA TRBJ2-2 TRBV7-2 CASSLASPTGELFF TGTGCCAGCAGCTTAGCTAGCCCGACCGGGGAGCTGTTTTTT
TRBD1 NA TRBJ2-1 TRBV9 CASSVLTGDVNEQFF TGTGCCAGCAGCGTCTTGACAGGGGATGTGAATGAGCAGTTCTTC
NA NA TRBJ2-1 TRBV7-8 CASSLKLAAGWVF TGTGCCAGCAGCTTAAAGTTAGCCGCAGGGTGGGTCTTC
NA NA TRBJ2-3 TRBV5-1 CASSLARQITGDTQYF TGCGCCAGCAGCTTGGCGCGACAAATCACTGGAGATACGCAGTATTTT
NA NA TRBJ1-1 TRBV21-1 CASSKPAHKNTEAFF TGTGCCAGCAGCAAACCCGCACACAAGAACACTGAAGCTTTCTTT
NA NA TRBJ1-6 TRBV9 CASSVGGDRNSPLHF TGTGCCAGCAGCGTAGGTGGGGATCGGAATTCACCCCTCCACTTT
NA NA TRBJ1-2 TRBV5-6 CASSRSYGYTF TGTGCCAGCAGCCGGTCCTATGGCTACACCTTC
TRBD2 NA TRBJ2-5 TRBV28 CASSPNIRTSGSLETQYF TGTGCCAGCAGTCCTAATATAAGGACTAGCGGGAGTCTGGAGACCCAGTACTTC
TRBD1 NA TRBJ2-1 TRBV27 CASRDRGGHNEQFF TGTGCCAGCAGGGACAGGGGGGGTCACAATGAGCAGTTCTTC
TRBD1 few TRBJ1-1 TRBV27 CASGQRGLRPEAFF TGTGCCAGCGGACAAAGGGGGCTTCGGCCTGAAGCTTTCTTT
NA NA TRBJ1-2 TRBV6-6 CASSSTGAYGYTF TGTGCCAGCAGCTCGACAGGAGCTTATGGCTACACCTTC